The rows below give T cell receptor beta chains drawn from one sample of a study of blood T cell repertoires in COVID-19. Using immunoSEQ multiplex PCR, the repertoire was profiled, and TCRdb retains in-frame clones only, with some absent. The sample lists about 370,000 clones, 75% to 90% occurring once. Sequencing was done on a sample of PBMCs or T cells enriched from blood (not recorded which). The origin of the receptors is a man between 18 and 35 years old who had recovered from COVID-19. Both conserved end residues are part of each CDR3. Each record gives: clone size, V gene, J gene, D gene, CDR3 protein, CDR3 DNA. The D gene is left open where the match is weak. Clone size is given for some rows only: seen once, a few or many times, or a class if the clone is expanded.

NA,TRBV10-3,TRBJ2-1,TRBD2,CAISEGRGGRDEQFF,TGTGCCATCAGTGAGGGACGGGGGGGCAGGGATGAGCAGTTCTTC
NA,TRBV7-3,TRBJ2-5,TRBD2,CASSRAGTAETQYF,TGTGCCAGCAGTAGAGCGGGGACCGCGGAGACCCAGTACTTC
NA,TRBV7-2,TRBJ2-1,NA,CASSLIGSGGNEQFF,TGTGCCAGCAGCTTAATCGGGAGCGGTGGCAATGAGCAGTTCTTC
once,TRBV5-4,TRBJ2-7,TRBD1,CASSLDPPGTGLSYEQYF,TGCGCCAGCAGCTTGGATCCTCCCGGGACAGGGTTATCCTACGAGCAGTACTTC
NA,TRBV19,TRBJ2-7,TRBD2,CASSIIREAGEQYF,TGTGCCAGTAGTATTATCCGGGAGGCGGGCGAGCAGTACTTC
NA,TRBV7-2,TRBJ1-1,NA,CASSPQVTMNTEAFF,TGTGCCAGCAGCCCCCAGGTGACAATGAACACTGAAGCTTTCTTT
NA,TRBV28,TRBJ1-1,NA,CAGQIGTEAFF,TGTGCCGGCCAGATCGGGACTGAAGCTTTCTTT
NA,TRBV6-1,TRBJ1-1,NA,CASSEVVADEAFF,TGTGCCAGCAGTGAGGTGGTGGCAGATGAAGCTTTCTTT
NA,TRBV11-2,TRBJ2-1,TRBD2,CASSFGLAGGLNEQFF,TGTGCCAGCAGCTTCGGCCTAGCGGGAGGGCTGAATGAGCAGTTCTTC
NA,TRBV6-5,TRBJ2-2,NA,CASRLPGTGELFF,TGTGCCAGCAGATTACCGGGCACCGGGGAGCTGTTTTTT
NA,TRBV9,TRBJ1-2,NA,CASSVGQGGWYGYTF,TGTGCCAGCAGCGTAGGGCAGGGAGGTTGGTATGGCTACACCTTC
NA,TRBV19,TRBJ2-1,TRBD2,CASSMVAGAAYNEQFF,TGTGCCAGTAGTATGGTAGCGGGGGCCGCTTACAATGAGCAGTTCTTC
NA,TRBV18,TRBJ2-1,NA,CASSPPGTRHNEQFF,TGTGCCAGCTCACCACCAGGGACTCGTCACAATGAGCAGTTCTTC
NA,TRBV10-3,TRBJ2-1,NA,CAIRNLANEQFF,TGTGCCATCAGAAATCTAGCGAATGAGCAGTTCTTC
NA,TRBV29-1,TRBJ1-2,NA,CSVDPQDNYGYTF,TGCAGCGTTGACCCCCAGGATAACTATGGCTACACCTTC
NA,TRBV28,TRBJ1-6,NA,CASSLFRSSPLHF,TGTGCCAGCAGTTTATTCAGGTCTTCACCCCTCCACTTT
NA,TRBV11-3,TRBJ2-2,TRBD2,CASSRSGGASGELFF,TGTGCCAGCAGCCGCAGCGGGGGGGCTTCCGGGGAGCTGTTTTTT
NA,TRBV6-2/TRBV6-3,TRBJ1-2,TRBD1,CASSVSGGNYGYTF,TGTGCCAGCAGTGTCTCAGGGGGAAACTATGGCTACACCTTC
NA,TRBV5-1,TRBJ1-2,NA,CASSSRWGDYGYTF,TGCGCCAGCAGCTCCCGATGGGGGGACTATGGCTACACCTTC
NA,TRBV19,TRBJ2-7,NA,CASSRQASSYEQYF,TGTGCCAGTAGTCGACAAGCCAGCTCCTACGAGCAGTACTTC
few,TRBV19,TRBJ2-7,NA,CASSLGTPSYEQYF,TGTGCCAGTAGTCTAGGGACACCGAGCTACGAGCAGTACTTC
NA,TRBV18,TRBJ2-1,NA,CASSLDSYSYNEQFF,TGTGCCAGCTCATTGGACAGTTACTCCTACAATGAGCAGTTCTTC
NA,TRBV6-6,TRBJ1-3,NA,CASSRVPPSPLLSGNTIYF,TGTGCCAGCAGTCGGGTACCCCCTTCCCCATTACTCTCTGGAAACACCATATATTTT
NA,TRBV4-1,TRBJ2-2,NA,CASTPLEGGNTGELFF,TGCGCCAGCACCCCGTTGGAGGGAGGAAACACCGGGGAGCTGTTTTTT
NA,TRBV7-2,TRBJ1-4,TRBD1,CASSFDRGRREKLFF,TGTGCCAGCAGCTTCGACAGGGGGCGCAGGGAAAAACTGTTTTTT
NA,TRBV5-1,TRBJ2-7,NA,CASSPSGGRWPNEQYF,TGCGCCAGCAGCCCCTCCGGGGGGCGTTGGCCCAACGAGCAGTACTTC
NA,TRBV28,TRBJ2-1,TRBD2,CASRTSGTNNEQFF,TGTGCCAGCAGGACCAGCGGGACCAACAATGAGCAGTTCTTC
NA,TRBV24-1,TRBJ2-5,NA,CATSAYGGETQYF,TGTGCCACCAGTGCCTATGGTGGAGAGACCCAGTACTTC
NA,TRBV27,TRBJ2-5,TRBD2,CASSLISGGPWETQYF,TGTGCCAGCAGTTTAATTAGCGGGGGCCCGTGGGAGACCCAGTACTTC
NA,TRBV15,TRBJ2-5,NA,CATSRDESDGERWETQYF,TGTGCCACCAGCAGAGACGAAAGTGACGGGGAAAGGTGGGAGACCCAGTACTTC
NA,TRBV7-8,TRBJ2-1,NA,CASSLGGGSYNEQFF,TGTGCCAGCAGCTTAGGGGGAGGCTCCTACAATGAGCAGTTCTTC
once,TRBV7-9,TRBJ1-2,NA,CASSSNRDNVYTF,TGTGCCAGCAGCTCAAACCGGGACAACGTCTACACCTTC
NA,TRBV9,TRBJ2-1,TRBD1,CASSVRDRAYNEQFF,TGTGCCAGCAGCGTTCGGGACAGGGCGTACAATGAGCAGTTCTTC
NA,TRBV12-5,TRBJ1-4,TRBD1,CASGSPGTGKMGKLFF,TGTGCTAGTGGTTCTCCCGGGACAGGCAAAATGGGAAAACTGTTTTTT
NA,TRBV19,TRBJ1-2,TRBD1,CASSIGLTGENGYTF,TGTGCCAGTAGTATCGGCCTAACAGGGGAGAATGGCTACACCTTC
NA,TRBV6-5,TRBJ1-5,NA,CASSYSIGNQPQHF,TGTGCCAGCAGTTACTCGATCGGGAATCAGCCCCAGCATTTT
NA,TRBV9,TRBJ1-1,NA,CASSVSLGTEAFF,TGTGCCAGCAGCGTATCCCTAGGCACTGAAGCTTTCTTT
NA,TRBV20-1,TRBJ2-1,NA,CSARPSLKEFF,TGCAGTGCTAGGCCTAGTTTGAAGGAGTTCTTC
NA,TRBV5-5,TRBJ1-5,NA,CASSFADSSNQPQHF,TGTGCCAGCAGCTTCGCCGACAGTAGCAATCAGCCCCAGCATTTT
NA,TRBV6-5,TRBJ2-4,NA,CASTLGAVNIQYF,TGTGCCAGCACCTTGGGGGCAGTAAACATTCAGTACTTC
NA,TRBV10-3,TRBJ2-3,NA,CAISEMRSSTDTQYF,TGTGCCATCAGTGAAATGCGGTCTAGCACAGATACGCAGTATTTT
NA,TRBV7-9,TRBJ1-5,TRBD1,CASSLKAGGNSNQPQHF,TGTGCCAGCAGCTTAAAGGCAGGGGGTAATAGCAATCAGCCCCAGCATTTT
NA,TRBV27,TRBJ2-1,TRBD2,CASSFYSSGSVNEQFF,TGTGCCAGCAGTTTCTACTCTAGCGGGAGCGTGAATGAGCAGTTCTTC
NA,TRBV27,TRBJ1-2,TRBD1,CASSPRDRDYGYTF,TGTGCCAGCAGTCCGCGGGACAGGGACTATGGCTACACCTTC
NA,TRBV5-1,TRBJ2-7,TRBD1,CASSADGTGYDEQYF,TGCGCCAGCAGCGCCGACGGGACAGGGTACGACGAGCAGTACTTC
once,TRBV19,TRBJ1-3,TRBD1,CASIQRTGSTGNTIYF,TGTGCCAGTATTCAAAGGACAGGGTCCACTGGAAACACCATATATTTT
NA,TRBV7-8,TRBJ2-3,NA,CASRPTVAGSTDTQYF,TGTGCCAGCAGACCTACCGTCGCAGGGAGCACAGATACGCAGTATTTT
NA,TRBV7-9,TRBJ2-2,NA,CASSLGAGELFF,TGTGCCAGCAGCTTAGGGGCAGGGGAGCTGTTTTTT
NA,TRBV23-1,TRBJ2-1,NA,CASSQSRGGGDEQFF,TGCGCCAGCAGTCAATCGCGAGGGGGGGGTGATGAGCAGTTCTTC